A selection of T cell receptor beta chains follows, all from one sample in a study of response to subunit inactivated influenza vaccine. MiXCR, applied by TCRdb to the RT-PCR reads, yields one record per CDR3 protein. The data show under 500,000 distinct CDR3 sequences, 10% to 11% seen once. The sample here was PBMCs from blood, taken about 6 weeks after vaccination. The receptor set was obtained from a man in his forties or fifties who received an inactivated influenza vaccine. The CDR3 runs from the conserved cysteine through the conserved F or W. D genes are given only for firm matches. Rows may omit the clone size; those that give it use once, few, many or a size class.

cdr3_nt cdr3_aa v_call d_call j_call clone_size
TGTGCCAGCAGCCACTCCTCAGCGAATGAAAAACTGTTTTTT CASSHSSANEKLFF TRBV11-2 . TRBJ1-4 .
TGTGCCAGCAGTTACTCGTCAAGACAGGGCTACAATGAGCAGTTCTTC CASSYSSRQGYNEQFF TRBV6-5 TRBD1 TRBJ2-1 .
TGTGCCAGCATAGGGACAGGGGAAACGATGGCTTTCTTT CASIGTGETMAFF TRBV6-1 TRBD1 TRBJ1-1 .
TGTGCCAGCAGTGGATTAGGGGGTCCTACCCAAGAGACCCAGTACTTC CASSGLGGPTQETQYF TRBV6-1 . TRBJ2-5 .
TGTGCCAGCAGTCCTGGCGGGGCGCCACAAGAGACCCAGTACTTC CASSPGGAPQETQYF TRBV12-3/TRBV12-4 . TRBJ2-5 many
TGCAGCGTTGAAGCACAGGGACAGGAGACCTACGAGCAGTACTTC CSVEAQGQETYEQYF TRBV29-1 TRBD1 TRBJ2-7 .
TGTGCCAGCAGTTACGATTGGGGTTCACCCCTCCACTTT CASSYDWGSPLHF TRBV6-5 . TRBJ1-6 few
TGTGCCAGCAGCTTAGCGGTGGCTTCCTACGAGCAGTACTTC CASSLAVASYEQYF TRBV7-2 . TRBJ2-7 few
TGTGCCACAGGGGACACAACGTCCTACGAGCAGTACTTC CATGDTTSYEQYF TRBV6-2/TRBV6-3 . TRBJ2-7 few
TGTGCCAGCAGTTTACTAGCGGGAGCGTCCAATGAGCAGTTCTTC CASSLLAGASNEQFF TRBV12-3/TRBV12-4 TRBD2 TRBJ2-1 .
TGTGCCAGCAGCTTGGTTAGACATCTGAACACTGAAGCTTTCTTT CASSLVRHLNTEAFF TRBV11-2 . TRBJ1-1 .
TGTGCCAGCAGTTTATTGACTAGCGGGATCTACAATGAGCAGTTCTTC CASSLLTSGIYNEQFF TRBV27 TRBD2 TRBJ2-1 few
TGTGCCAGCAGCGTAGTACCGACTCAAGGAAACACCATATATTTT CASSVVPTQGNTIYF TRBV9 . TRBJ1-3 few
TGTGCCAGCAGCTTAACGTCTTCTAGCACAGATACGCAGTATTTT CASSLTSSSTDTQYF TRBV7-9 . TRBJ2-3 many
TGCGCCAGCAGCCAAGATCGTGCGCTAGCGGGAGTTACAGATACGCAGTATTTT CASSQDRALAGVTDTQYF TRBV4-3 TRBD2 TRBJ2-3 many
TGTGCCAGCAGCCGTGGTACGGGGAACTACGAGCAGTACTTC CASSRGTGNYEQYF TRBV6-1 . TRBJ2-7 .
TGTGCCTGGAGTTTGCTAAGACAAGAGACCCAGTACTTC CAWSLLRQETQYF TRBV30 . TRBJ2-5 .
TGTGCCTGGAGGTATTATCGGGGGCGCACTGAAGCTTTCTTT CAWRYYRGRTEAFF TRBV30 . TRBJ1-1 many
TGTGCCAGCAGTCCCCCCCGCAGACTCTCCTACAATGAGCAGTTCTTC CASSPPRRLSYNEQFF TRBV12-3/TRBV12-4 . TRBJ2-1 few
TGTGCCAGCAGACCGCGACAGGGGCCCTACAATGAGCAGTTCTTC CASRPRQGPYNEQFF TRBV6-2/TRBV6-3 TRBD1 TRBJ2-1 .
TGTGCCAGCAGACATTTGACAGGGAGGTTGAAGCAGTACTTC CASRHLTGRLKQYF TRBV6-2/TRBV6-3 . TRBJ2-7 many
TGCGCCAGCAGCTTGGACAGGTCCTACGAGCAGTACTTC CASSLDRSYEQYF TRBV5-1 . TRBJ2-7 many
TGCGCCAGCAGCTTGGGGGGATTTGCAAGTGGCTACGAGCAGTACTTC CASSLGGFASGYEQYF TRBV5-1 . TRBJ2-7 .